Following are 28 T cell receptor beta chains from one sample sequenced in a study of T cells in Graves' hyperthyroidism and ophthalmopathy. TCR beta CDR3 regions were amplified from RNA. The TCR CDR3 was amplified in a first-round RT-PCR using the HTBI primer set. TCRdb called the multiplex PCR reads again in MiXCR, with one record for every CDR3 protein. The data hold hundreds of thousands of distinct CDR3 sequences, with roughly an eighth observed a single time. Specimen: blood. All receptors come from a woman aged 35 to 49 with Graves' ophthalmopathy.

This clonotype was counted many times. CDR3 sequence: CASSPGDRGRRFTYGYTF. As DNA, the CDR3 is TGTGCCAGCAGCCCAGGGGACAGGGGGCGTCGGTTTACCTATGGCTACACCTTC. The genes are TRBV2 and TRBJ1-2; TRBD1 matches at 12 bases. J was trimmed by 4 bases and V by 6 bases; bases with no gene match: 15. The CDR3 runs 18 residues. CDR1 and CDR2 (germline): SNHLY, FYNNEI.

This clonotype was picked up a small number of times. The chain has TRBV18 and TRBJ2-5; 9 positions match TRBD2. CDR3 length: 15 amino acids. Germline assignment: CDR1 KGHSH and CDR2 LQKENI. Losses at the gene ends were 3 bases for V and 2 bases for J; bases not matched to a gene: 4. CDR3 sequence (DNA): TGTGCCAGCTCACCCAGCGGGGGGTTACAAGAGACCCAGTACTTC. This translates into CASSPSGGLQETQYF. Looking up the rest from reference TRBV18 and TRBJ2-5 gives the full variable domain: NAGVMQNPRHLVRRRGQEARLRCSPMKGHSHVYWYRQLPEEGLKFMVYLQKENIIDESGMPKERFSAEFPKEGPSILRIQQVVRGDSAAYFCASSPSGGLQETQYFGPGTRLLVL.

V and J are TRBV5-1 and TRBJ1-1, with D maybe TRBD1 (6 bases). This CDR3 is built from 13 residues. V was clipped by 2 bases and J by 5 bases, with 10 bases between them. Germline CDR1 reads SGHRS; CDR2 reads YFSETQ. The CDR3 reads CASSFTGSTEAFF. The CDR3 DNA reads TGCGCCAGCAGCTTTACAGGGTCAACTGAAGCTTTCTTT. Variable domain in full (rest from reference TRBV5-1 and TRBJ1-1): KAGVTQTPRYLIKTRGQQVTLSCSPISGHRSVSWYQQTPGQGLQFLFEYFSETQRNKGNFPGRFSGRQFSNSRSEMNVSTLELGDSALYLCASSFTGSTEAFFGQGTRLTVV.

This clonotype was observed at least ten times. V is TRBV10-1 and J is TRBJ2-2; D remains unclear. The germline gives CDR1 WNHNN, CDR2 SYGVQD (reference sequence). The length of the CDR3 is 13 residues. Trimming took off 3 bases at V and 4 bases at J, with 6 bases between the two ends. CDR3 bases: TGCGCCAGCAGTGAAACGGGCACCGGGGAGCTGTTTTTT. Protein: CASSETGTGELFF.

The chain employs TRBV19 and TRBJ1-4; possible D gene TRBD1, 6 bases. Per germline, CDR1 LNHDA and CDR2 SQIVND (reference sequence). V dropped 6 bases and J dropped 5 bases, with 13 bases sitting between them. The CDR3 extends over 14 amino acids. CDR3 sequence reads: CASSTTGLNEKLFF. DNA for the CDR3: TGTGCCAGTAGCACGACAGGCCTAAATGAAAAACTGTTTTTT.

The table lists this clonotype with a few counts. The rearrangement uses TRBV5-6 and TRBJ2-2; D unresolved. CDR3 length: 14 residues. CDR1 and CDR2 from the germline V gene are SGHDT and YYEEEE. Between the trimmed V and J ends, which lost 4 bases and 8 bases, there was a span of 15 bases. CDR3 in amino acids: CASSQTWTVGELFF. The DNA for the CDR3 is TGTGCCAGCAGCCAGACATGGACCGTGGGGGAGCTGTTTTTT.

In its sample, this clonotype was seen many times. The chain couples TRBV12-3 or TRBV12-4 to TRBJ2-1; the match to TRBD1 covers 7 bases. The CDR3 runs 18 residues. With V trimmed by 6 bases and J by 0 bases, 14 bases remained unmatched. The CDR3 coding sequence is TGTGCCAGCAGACCGAGCTGGGGACAGCCCCACTCCTACAATGAGCAGTTCTTC. Protein sequence: CASRPSWGQPHSYNEQFF.

This clonotype came up a few times. The chain has TRBV30 and TRBJ1-2; D perhaps matches TRBD1 (6 bases). Trimming shortened V by 0 bases and J by 7 bases, and 12 bases separated the two germline ends. CDR3 size: 13 residues. Germline CDR1 and CDR2: GTSNPN and SVGIG (reference sequence). The CDR3 reads CAWSVQGGSGYTF. The CDR3 coding sequence is TGTGCCTGGAGTGTACAGGGCGGGTCTGGCTACACCTTC.

This clonotype was seen repeatedly, ten times or more. The chain employs TRBV7-9 and TRBJ2-3, with TRBD2 matching over 12 bases. CDR3 length: 19 residues. Unmatched junction bases numbered 13, after V lost 4 bases and J lost 2 bases. The V gene's germline CDR1 is SEHNR and CDR2 FQNEAQ (reference sequence). CDR3 sequence (DNA): TGTGCCAGCAGCTCTCGCCAAGCTAGCGGGGGGGTCACCACAGATACGCAGTATTTT. Residues: CASSSRQASGGVTTDTQYF.

This clonotype came up many times. The V call is TRBV6-1, the J call TRBJ2-2; a weak D match, TRBD1 (6 bases). The CDR3 is 14 amino acids. The germline V and J ends were trimmed by 5 bases and 0 bases, with 7 bases remaining between them. Germline V gene data show CDR1 as MNHNS and CDR2 as SASEGT. The CDR3: CASSNRANTGELFF. Written as DNA, the CDR3 is TGTGCCAGCAGTAACAGGGCGAACACCGGGGAGCTGTTTTTT.

This clonotype has at least ten counts. V usage is TRBV2 and J usage is TRBJ2-2; TRBD2 matches 10 bases. The V gene's germline CDR1 is SNHLY and CDR2 FYNNEI. This CDR3 region has 15 residues. Losses at the gene ends were 4 bases for V and 4 bases for J; bases not matched to a gene: 3. CDR3 residues: CASSGSGRGTGELFF. The DNA of the CDR3 is TGTGCCAGCAGTGGCAGCGGGAGGGGCACCGGGGAGCTGTTTTTT.

This clonotype was observed many times. The V gene is TRBV24-1, the J gene TRBJ2-1; 8 positions agree with TRBD1. The CDR3 sequence is 15 residues long. Per germline, CDR1 KGHDR and CDR2 SFDVKD. J lost 6 bases, V lost 3 bases, and 6 bases had no gene match. The CDR3 here is CATSDLLTGGNEQFF. DNA for the CDR3: TGTGCCACCAGTGATCTCCTTACAGGGGGCAATGAGCAGTTCTTC.

This CDR3 reads CASSVGHASTDTQYF. The CDR3 DNA reads as TGTGCCAGCAGCGTAGGACACGCTAGCACAGATACGCAGTATTTT. This chain joins TRBV9 and TRBJ2-3; D gene ambiguous. The germline gives CDR1 SGDLS, CDR2 YYNGEE. V lost 0 bases, J lost 0 bases, and 8 bases lay in between. The CDR3 extends over 15 amino acids. The full variable domain, its missing parts supplied by reference TRBV9 and TRBJ2-3, is DSGVTQTPKHLITATGQRVTLRCSPRSGDLSVYWYQQSLDQGLQFLIQYYNGEERAKGNILERFSAQQFPDLHSELNLSSLELGDSALYFCASSVGHASTDTQYFGPGTRLTVL.

This clonotype was observed many times. The chain combines TRBV2 with TRBJ1-1; D is unclear. Germline V gene lookup returns CDR1 SNHLY and CDR2 FYNNEI. The CDR3 is 13 amino acids. Trimming shortened V by 10 bases and J by 1 base, and 13 bases separated the two germline ends. The CDR3 spells CATLGSENTEAFF. CDR3 DNA sequence: TGTGCCACCCTAGGATCGGAGAACACTGAAGCTTTCTTT.

This clonotype was counted at least ten times. The chain uses TRBV7-9 and TRBJ2-1, with D tentatively TRBD1 or TRBD2 (5 bases each). With 1 base removed from V and 8 bases from J, the gap between germline ends came to 9 bases. In germline, CDR1 is SEHNR, CDR2 FQNEAQ (reference sequence). This CDR3 region has 13 residues. CDR3: CASSLGGMDEQFF. The CDR3 DNA is TGTGCCAGCAGCTTAGGGGGGATGGATGAGCAGTTCTTC. Based on the CDR3 plus reference TRBV7-9 and TRBJ2-1, the full variable domain is DTGVSQNPRHKITKRGQNVTFRCDPISEHNRLYWYRQTLGQGPEFLTYFQNEAQLEKSRLLSDRFSAERPKGSFSTLEIQRTEQGDSAMYLCASSLGGMDEQFFGPGTRLTVL.

This chain connects TRBV5-1 to TRBJ2-6; D is unclear. Trimming took 4 bases from V and 2 from J, leaving 10 bases between them. Germline assignment: CDR1 SGHRS and CDR2 YFSETQ. The CDR3 is made up of 15 amino acids. CDR3 residues: CASSTASPGANVLTF. CDR3 in DNA: TGCGCCAGCAGCACCGCGAGCCCTGGGGCCAACGTCCTGACTTTC. Filled out from reference TRBV5-1 and TRBJ2-6, the complete variable domain reads KAGVTQTPRYLIKTRGQQVTLSCSPISGHRSVSWYQQTPGQGLQFLFEYFSETQRNKGNFPGRFSGRQFSNSRSEMNVSTLELGDSALYLCASSTASPGANVLTFGAGSRLTVL.

The chain couples TRBV30 to TRBJ1-1; 9 bases line up with TRBD1. This CDR3 region has 13 residues. Per the germline V gene, CDR1 is GTSNPN and CDR2 is SVGIG (reference sequence). J lost 9 bases, V lost 6 bases, and 11 bases had no gene match. Here the CDR3 DNA reads TGTGCCTGTAAAACGACAGGGGGAGTAAAAGCTTTCTTT. Translation gives CACKTTGGVKAFF.

This chain joins TRBV18 and TRBJ1-1, with 9 bases aligning to TRBD1. CDR3 length equals 15 residues. The V and J ends lost 1 base and 4 bases, in that order; junction bases with no gene match: 4. The germline V gene encodes CDR1 KGHSH and CDR2 LQKENI. The CDR3 protein is CASSPQTGGSTEAFF. The CDR3 DNA sequence: TGTGCCAGCTCACCACAGACAGGGGGGAGCACTGAAGCTTTCTTT.

This clonotype was seen at least ten times. The V gene is TRBV6-2 or TRBV6-3, the J gene TRBJ2-5, with 8 bases identical to TRBD2. The CDR3 has 16 amino acids. Germline lookup yields CDR1 MNHEY and CDR2 SVGEGT. V shed 4 bases, J shed 0 bases, and the junction held 7 bases outside the gene matches. Here the CDR3 DNA reads TGTGCCAGCAGTTCTCTAGCGGGCCTAGACCAAGAGACCCAGTACTTC. Translated: CASSSLAGLDQETQYF.

This chain connects TRBV5-1 to TRBJ2-2, with D hard to call. This CDR3 contains 15 residues. V gave up 0 bases and J gave up 4 bases, with 10 bases separating them. CDR1 is SGHRS, CDR2 YFSETQ, per germline. This CDR3 reads CASSLGGLTTGELFF. The CDR3 nucleotides read TGCGCCAGCAGCTTGGGGGGTCTTACCACCGGGGAGCTGTTTTTT.

The V call is TRBV6-1, the J call TRBJ1-5; no firm D call. Germline CDR1 and CDR2: MNHNS and SASEGT. Trimming removed 2 bases at V and 7 bases at J, with 9 bases between. The CDR3 consists of 13 residues. CDR3 DNA: TGTGCCAGCAGTGAATCTCGTGTCCAGCCCCAGCATTTT. Protein sequence: CASSESRVQPQHF.

A note on this clonotype: A single base separates this from a much larger clone, so it may be a read error. This CDR3 fails to terminate in the conserved phenylalanine or tryptophan, so it likely reflects a read error. The CDR3 reads CASKRGGSTEAFL. The CDR3 DNA is TGTGCCAGCAAACGGGGAGGTAGCACTGAAGCTTTCCTT. The genes are TRBV28 and TRBJ1-1; D unclear. This CDR3 is built from 13 residues. V was trimmed by 7 bases and J by 4 bases, leaving 13 bases between them. CDR1 is MDHEN, CDR2 SYDVKM, per germline.

This clonotype was counted at least ten times. V usage is TRBV7-9 and J usage is TRBJ1-4, with D maybe TRBD1 (5 bases). Per germline, CDR1 SEHNR and CDR2 FQNEAQ (reference sequence). The V gene lost 4 bases and the J gene lost 10 bases, with 16 bases spanning the gap. This CDR3 comprises 14 residues. CDR3 sequence reads: CASSSTGHAGKLFF. The CDR3 DNA reads TGTGCCAGCAGCTCCACTGGACATGCAGGAAAACTGTTTTTT.

This clonotype was counted ten times or more. This chain links TRBV5-1 with TRBJ1-5, with D maybe TRBD1 (5 bases). Germline CDR1 reads SGHRS; CDR2 reads YFSETQ. The CDR3 totals 16 residues. The V and J ends lost 4 bases and 1 base respectively, with 15 bases between them. In DNA form, the CDR3 reads TGCGCCAGCAGCCCGGGGGGAGGACCGAGCAATCAGCCCCAGCATTTT. It is translated as CASSPGGGPSNQPQHF.

This chain uses TRBV30 with TRBJ2-7; D is perhaps TRBD2 (5 bases). V dropped 3 bases and J dropped 7 bases, with 13 bases sitting between them. CDR1 GTSNPN and CDR2 SVGIG come from the germline V gene (reference sequence). The CDR3 sequence is 12 residues long. DNA of the CDR3: TGTGCCTGGAGCTACGGGGTACTGGAGCAGTACTTC. It specifies CAWSYGVLEQYF.

The gene calls are TRBV4-2 and TRBJ2-4; D is perhaps TRBD2 (6 bases). Germline CDR1 is LGHNA and CDR2 is YNFKEQ. The CDR3 consists of 14 residues. The germline V and J ends were trimmed by 2 bases and 11 bases, with 16 bases remaining between them. The DNA of the CDR3 is TGTGCCAGCAGCCAACGGGATACCGGGGGTCTTCAGTACTTC. Its translation is CASSQRDTGGLQYF.

The table lists this clonotype with a few counts. The chain combines TRBV4-1 with TRBJ2-3; D not certain. The germline V and J ends were trimmed by 5 bases and 4 bases, with 16 bases remaining between them. Germline values: CDR1 MGHRA, CDR2 YSYEKL. The CDR3 length is 15 residues. The CDR3 here is CASSERSRFADTQYF. Written as DNA, the CDR3 is TGCGCCAGCAGCGAAAGGTCTAGGTTTGCAGATACGCAGTATTTT.

This clonotype was counted many times. This chain uses TRBV28 with TRBJ1-1, with D uncertain. This CDR3 is built from 14 residues. Per the germline V gene, CDR1 is MDHEN and CDR2 is SYDVKM. Trimming removed 2 bases at V and 1 base at J, with 8 bases between. The CDR3 DNA is TGTGCCAGCAGTTTACGGCAGAGGAACACTGAAGCTTTCTTT. It encodes CASSLRQRNTEAFF. Together with reference TRBV28 and TRBJ1-1, the CDR3 gives the full variable domain: DVKVTQSSRYLVKRTGEKVFLECVQDMDHENMFWYRQDPGLGLRLIYFSYDVKMKEKGDIPEGYSVSREKKERFSLILESASTNQTSMYLCASSLRQRNTEAFFGQGTRLTVV.